The sequence of this T cell receptor beta chain was determined in a study of control samples from healthy donors and cancer patients. Clones were sequenced by immunoSEQ multiplex PCR, and TCRdb holds only the in-frame ones, with some missing. The table has 35,000 to 55,000 clones, around 93% seen once. The CDR3 length is 15 residues. V dropped 1 base and J dropped 9 bases, with 16 bases sitting between them. The germline gives CDR1 WNHNN, CDR2 SYGVQD (reference sequence). This TCR was recovered from a woman aged 40 to 55 with head and neck cancer. What was sequenced was PBMCs. This sequence joins TRBV10-1 and TRBJ1-5; tentative D call: TRBD1 (5 bases). Written as DNA, the CDR3 is TGCGCCAGCAGTGAGTGGGGGTTTAGCGGTCCGCCCCAGCATTTT. Residues: CASSEWGFSGPPQHF.